This TCR beta chain was sequenced for a study of shared clonotypes between healthy human individuals. General observations from the study: Blood was the sole source, and tissue repertoires probably differ.

Profiled with immunoSEQ multiplex PCR; TCRdb holds only in-frame clones, not every one. This table holds 2 million to 2.5 million clones, almost 96% found once. A remark on this clone: Its specificity is unknown.

Healthy adults negative for HIV, lacking recent acute infections or vaccinations, served as donors. The TCR originated in a man aged 18-30 years in good health. Sequencing was done on a sample of naive CD4+ T cells sorted from blood. The subset was: CD45RA+ positively selected.

As DNA, the CDR3 is TGTGCCAGCAGCGCCTCTCCGCCGGGACAGGGGGTCGGGCGGGATCGGTACAATGAGCAGTTCTTC. It encodes CASSASPPGQGVGRDRYNEQFF. The chain combines TRBV9 with TRBJ2-1; 11 positions agree with TRBD1. The CDR3 loop spans 22 amino acids. V was clipped by 3 bases and J by 4 bases; unmatched bases: 24. The V gene's germline CDR1 is SGDLS and CDR2 YYNGEE. The entire variable domain, with the rest obtained from reference TRBV9 and TRBJ2-1, is as follows: DSGVTQTPKHLITATGQRVTLRCSPRSGDLSVYWYQQSLDQGLQFLIQYYNGEERAKGNILERFSAQQFPDLHSELNLSSLELGDSALYFCASSASPPGQGVGRDRYNEQFFGPGTRLTVL.